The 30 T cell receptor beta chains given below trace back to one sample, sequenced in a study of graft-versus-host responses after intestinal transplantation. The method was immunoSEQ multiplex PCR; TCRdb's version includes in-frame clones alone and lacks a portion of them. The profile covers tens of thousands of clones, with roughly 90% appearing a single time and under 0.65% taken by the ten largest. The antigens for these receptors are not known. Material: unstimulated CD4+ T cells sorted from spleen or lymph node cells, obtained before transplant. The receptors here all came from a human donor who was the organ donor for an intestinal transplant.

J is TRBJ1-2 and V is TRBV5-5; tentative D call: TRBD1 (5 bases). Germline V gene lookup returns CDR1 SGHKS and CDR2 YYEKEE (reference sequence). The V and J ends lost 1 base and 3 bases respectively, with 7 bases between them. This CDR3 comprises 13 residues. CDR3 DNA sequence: TGTGCCAGCAGCTTGAGGGGTGACTATGGCTACACCTTC. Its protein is CASSLRGDYGYTF.

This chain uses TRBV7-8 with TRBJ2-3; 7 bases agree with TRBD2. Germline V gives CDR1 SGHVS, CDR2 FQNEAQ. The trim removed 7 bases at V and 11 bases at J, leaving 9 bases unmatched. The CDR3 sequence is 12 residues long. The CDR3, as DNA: TGTGCCAGCACCATCGGGCAGCGGGGGCAGTATTTT. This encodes CASTIGQRGQYF. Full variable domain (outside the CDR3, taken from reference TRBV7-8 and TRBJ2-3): GAGVSQSPRYKVAKRGQDVALRCDPISGHVSLFWYQQALGQGPEFLTYFQNEAQLDKSGLPSDRFFAERPEGSVSTLKIQRTQQEDSAVYLCASTIGQRGQYFGPGTRLTVL.

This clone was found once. The CDR3, as DNA: TGTGCCAGCAGTTACTGGACAGGGGGCAGGAGCTACACCTTC. Amino acid sequence: CASSYWTGGRSYTF. The chain carries TRBV6-5 and TRBJ1-2, with 11 bases fitting TRBD1. J lost 9 bases, V lost 1 base, and 4 bases had no gene match. This CDR3 is built from 14 residues. Germline loops: CDR1 MNHEY, CDR2 SVGAGI.

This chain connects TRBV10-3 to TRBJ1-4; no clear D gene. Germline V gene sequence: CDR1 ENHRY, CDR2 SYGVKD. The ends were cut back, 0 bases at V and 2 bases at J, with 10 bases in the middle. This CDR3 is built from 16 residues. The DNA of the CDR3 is TGTGCCATCAGTGAGTCCGAGGCATCGACTAATGAAAAACTGTTTTTT. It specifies CAISESEASTNEKLFF.

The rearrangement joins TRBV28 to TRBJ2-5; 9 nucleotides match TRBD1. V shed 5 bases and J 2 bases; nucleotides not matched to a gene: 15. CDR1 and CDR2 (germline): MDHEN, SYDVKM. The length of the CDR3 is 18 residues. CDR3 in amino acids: CASSPWTGEDGQQETQYF. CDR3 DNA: TGTGCCAGCAGTCCCTGGACAGGGGAGGATGGTCAGCAAGAGACCCAGTACTTC.

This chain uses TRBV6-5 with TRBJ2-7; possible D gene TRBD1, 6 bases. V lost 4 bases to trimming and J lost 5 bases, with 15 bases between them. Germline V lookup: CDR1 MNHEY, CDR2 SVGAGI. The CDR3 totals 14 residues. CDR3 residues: CASSSHRVGDEQYF. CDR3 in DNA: TGTGCCAGCAGTTCACACAGGGTTGGGGACGAGCAGTACTTC.

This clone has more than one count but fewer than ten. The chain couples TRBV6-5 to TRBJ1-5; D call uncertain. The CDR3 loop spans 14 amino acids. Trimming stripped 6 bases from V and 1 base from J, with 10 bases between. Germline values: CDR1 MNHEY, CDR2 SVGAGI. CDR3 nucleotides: TGTGCCAGCAGAGCAGGAAAGAGCAATCAGCCCCAGCATTTT. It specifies CASRAGKSNQPQHF.

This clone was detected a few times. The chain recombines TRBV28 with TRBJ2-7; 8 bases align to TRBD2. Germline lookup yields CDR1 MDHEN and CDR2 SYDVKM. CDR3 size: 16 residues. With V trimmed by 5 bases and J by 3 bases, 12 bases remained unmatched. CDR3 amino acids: CASSLSGILRNYEQYF. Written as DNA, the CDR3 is TGTGCCAGCAGTCTTAGCGGGATTCTTCGTAACTACGAGCAGTACTTC. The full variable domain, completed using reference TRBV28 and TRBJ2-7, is DVKVTQSSRYLVKRTGEKVFLECVQDMDHENMFWYRQDPGLGLRLIYFSYDVKMKEKGDIPEGYSVSREKKERFSLILESASTNQTSMYLCASSLSGILRNYEQYFGPGTRLTVT.

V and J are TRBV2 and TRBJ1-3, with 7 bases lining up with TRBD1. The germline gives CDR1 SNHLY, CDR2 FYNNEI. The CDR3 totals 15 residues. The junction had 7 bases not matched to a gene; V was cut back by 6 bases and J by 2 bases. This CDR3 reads CASRANDRAGNTIYF. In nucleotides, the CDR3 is TGTGCCAGCAGGGCTAATGACAGGGCTGGAAACACCATATATTTT.

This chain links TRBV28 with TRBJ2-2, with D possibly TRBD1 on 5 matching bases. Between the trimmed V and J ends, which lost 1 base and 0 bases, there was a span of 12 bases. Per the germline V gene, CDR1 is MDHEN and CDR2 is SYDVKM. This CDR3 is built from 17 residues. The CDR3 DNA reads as TGTGCCAGCAGTTTATCTTGGATAGGGGCGAACACCGGGGAGCTGTTTTTT. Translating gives CASSLSWIGANTGELFF.

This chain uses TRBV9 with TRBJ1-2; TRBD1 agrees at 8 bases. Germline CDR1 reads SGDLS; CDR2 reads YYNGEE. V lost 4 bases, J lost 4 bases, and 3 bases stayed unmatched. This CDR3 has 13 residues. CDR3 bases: TGTGCCAGCAGCCCTGGACAGGGCTATGGCTACACCTTC. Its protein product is CASSPGQGYGYTF.

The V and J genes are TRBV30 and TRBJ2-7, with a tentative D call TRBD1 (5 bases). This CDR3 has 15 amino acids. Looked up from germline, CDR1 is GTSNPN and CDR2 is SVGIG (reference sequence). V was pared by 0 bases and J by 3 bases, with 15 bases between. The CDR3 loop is CAWSVPKGPLYEQYF. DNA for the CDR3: TGTGCCTGGAGTGTACCCAAGGGGCCCCTCTACGAGCAGTACTTC.

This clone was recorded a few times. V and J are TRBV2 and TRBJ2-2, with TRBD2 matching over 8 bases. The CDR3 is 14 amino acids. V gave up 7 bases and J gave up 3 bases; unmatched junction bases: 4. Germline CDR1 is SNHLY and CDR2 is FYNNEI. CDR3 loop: CASNSAGDTGELFF. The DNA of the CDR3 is TGTGCCAGCAATTCAGCGGGGGACACCGGGGAGCTGTTTTTT.

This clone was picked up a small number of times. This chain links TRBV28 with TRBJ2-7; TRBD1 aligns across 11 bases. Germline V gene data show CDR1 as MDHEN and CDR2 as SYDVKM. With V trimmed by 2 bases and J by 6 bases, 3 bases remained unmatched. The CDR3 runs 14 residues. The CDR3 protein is CASSLTGTGGEQYF. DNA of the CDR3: TGTGCCAGCAGTTTAACCGGGACAGGGGGCGAGCAGTACTTC.

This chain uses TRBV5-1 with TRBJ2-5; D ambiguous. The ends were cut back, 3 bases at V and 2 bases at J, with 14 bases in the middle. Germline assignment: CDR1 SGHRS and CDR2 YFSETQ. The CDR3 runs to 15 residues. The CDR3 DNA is TGCGCCAGCAGCTCTCTGCCCCAGCGTCAAGAGACCCAGTACTTC. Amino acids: CASSSLPQRQETQYF.

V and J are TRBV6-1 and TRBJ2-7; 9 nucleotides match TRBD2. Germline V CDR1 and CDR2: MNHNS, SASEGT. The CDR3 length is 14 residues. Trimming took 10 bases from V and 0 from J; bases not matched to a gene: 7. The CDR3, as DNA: TGTGCCACACCTAGCGGGATTTCCTCCTACGAGCAGTACTTC. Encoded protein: CATPSGISSYEQYF.

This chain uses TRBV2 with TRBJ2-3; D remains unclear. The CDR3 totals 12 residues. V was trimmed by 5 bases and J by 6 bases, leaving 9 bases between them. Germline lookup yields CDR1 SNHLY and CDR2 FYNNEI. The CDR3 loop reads CASSSTADTQYF. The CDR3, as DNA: TGTGCCAGCAGTTCGACTGCGGATACGCAGTATTTT.

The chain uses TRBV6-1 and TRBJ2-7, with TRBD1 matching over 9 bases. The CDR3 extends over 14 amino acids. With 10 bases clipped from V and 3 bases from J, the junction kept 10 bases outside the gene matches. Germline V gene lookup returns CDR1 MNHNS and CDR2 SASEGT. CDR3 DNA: TGTGCCACCCACCGGGACAGGGTAGGCTACGAGCAGTACTTC. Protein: CATHRDRVGYEQYF.

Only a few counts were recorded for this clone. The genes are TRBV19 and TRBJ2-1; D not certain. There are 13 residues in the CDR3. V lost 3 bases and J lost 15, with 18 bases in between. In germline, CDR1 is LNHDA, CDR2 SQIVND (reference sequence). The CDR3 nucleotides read TGTGCCAGTAGTATTGTCCTATCGAGTGCATTGTTCTTC. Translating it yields CASSIVLSSALFF.

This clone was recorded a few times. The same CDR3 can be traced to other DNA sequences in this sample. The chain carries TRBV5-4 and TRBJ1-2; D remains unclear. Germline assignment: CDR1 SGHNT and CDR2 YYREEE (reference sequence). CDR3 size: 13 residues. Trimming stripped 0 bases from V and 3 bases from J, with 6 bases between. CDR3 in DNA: TGTGCCAGCAGCTTGGGCGGGGACTATGGCTACACCTTC. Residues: CASSLGGDYGYTF.

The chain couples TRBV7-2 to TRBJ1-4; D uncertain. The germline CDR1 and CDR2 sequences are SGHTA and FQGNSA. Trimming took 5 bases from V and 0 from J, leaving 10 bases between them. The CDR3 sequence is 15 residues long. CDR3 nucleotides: TGTGCCAGCAGCCCTCAGACTGCAACTAATGAAAAACTGTTTTTT. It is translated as CASSPQTATNEKLFF.

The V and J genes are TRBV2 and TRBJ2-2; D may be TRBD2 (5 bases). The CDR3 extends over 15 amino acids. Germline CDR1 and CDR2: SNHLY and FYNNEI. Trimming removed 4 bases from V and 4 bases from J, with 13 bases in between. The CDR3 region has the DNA TGTGCCAGCAGTGGCTCTAGCAAGGCCACCGGGGAGCTGTTTTTT. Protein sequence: CASSGSSKATGELFF.

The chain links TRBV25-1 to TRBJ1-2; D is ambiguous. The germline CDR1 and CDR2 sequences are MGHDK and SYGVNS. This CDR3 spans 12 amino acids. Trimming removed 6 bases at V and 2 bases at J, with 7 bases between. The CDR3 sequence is CASSAANYGYTF. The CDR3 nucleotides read TGTGCCAGCAGCGCCGCGAACTATGGCTACACCTTC.

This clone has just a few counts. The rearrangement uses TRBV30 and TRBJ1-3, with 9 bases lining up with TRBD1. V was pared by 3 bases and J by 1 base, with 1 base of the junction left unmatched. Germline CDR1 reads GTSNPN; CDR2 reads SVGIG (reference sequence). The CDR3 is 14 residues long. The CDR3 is CAWRQGASGNTIYF. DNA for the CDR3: TGTGCCTGGAGACAGGGGGCATCTGGAAACACCATATATTTT.

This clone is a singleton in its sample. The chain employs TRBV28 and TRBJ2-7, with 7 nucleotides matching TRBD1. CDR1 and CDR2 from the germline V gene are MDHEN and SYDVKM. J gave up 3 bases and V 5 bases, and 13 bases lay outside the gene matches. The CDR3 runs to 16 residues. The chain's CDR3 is CASSDPGQVGYYEQYF. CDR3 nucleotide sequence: TGTGCCAGCAGTGACCCTGGACAGGTTGGCTACTACGAGCAGTACTTC.

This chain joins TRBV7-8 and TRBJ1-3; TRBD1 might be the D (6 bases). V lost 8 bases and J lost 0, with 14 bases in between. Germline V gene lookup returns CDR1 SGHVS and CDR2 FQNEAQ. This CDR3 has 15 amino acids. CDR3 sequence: CASYGRGSSGNTIYF. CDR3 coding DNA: TGTGCCAGCTATGGAAGGGGGAGCTCTGGAAACACCATATATTTT.

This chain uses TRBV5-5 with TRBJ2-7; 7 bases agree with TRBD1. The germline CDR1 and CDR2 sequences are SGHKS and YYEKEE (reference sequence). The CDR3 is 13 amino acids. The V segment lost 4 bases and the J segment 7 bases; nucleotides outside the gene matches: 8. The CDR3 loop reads CASSLGQIEEQYF. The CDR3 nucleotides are TGTGCCAGCAGCCTGGGACAGATTGAAGAGCAGTACTTC.

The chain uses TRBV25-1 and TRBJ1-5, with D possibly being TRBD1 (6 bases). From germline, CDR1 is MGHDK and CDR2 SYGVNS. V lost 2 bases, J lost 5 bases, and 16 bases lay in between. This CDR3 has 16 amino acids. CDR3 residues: CASSETRQDFDQPQHF. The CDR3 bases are TGTGCCAGCAGTGAAACTAGACAGGACTTCGATCAGCCCCAGCATTTT.

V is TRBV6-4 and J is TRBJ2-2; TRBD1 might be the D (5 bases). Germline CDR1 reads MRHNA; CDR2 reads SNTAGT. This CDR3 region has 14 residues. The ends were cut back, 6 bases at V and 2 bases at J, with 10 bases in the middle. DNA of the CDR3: TGTGCCAGCAGCGAACAGGTTAACACCGGGGAGCTGTTTTTT. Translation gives CASSEQVNTGELFF.

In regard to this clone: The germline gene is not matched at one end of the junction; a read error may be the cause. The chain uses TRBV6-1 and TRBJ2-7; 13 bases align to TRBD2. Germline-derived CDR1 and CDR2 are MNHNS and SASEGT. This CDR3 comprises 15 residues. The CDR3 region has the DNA TGTGCCAGCAGTGAAAGGATACTAGCGGGAGGGGACCCGTGGTTC. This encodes CASSERILAGGDPWF.